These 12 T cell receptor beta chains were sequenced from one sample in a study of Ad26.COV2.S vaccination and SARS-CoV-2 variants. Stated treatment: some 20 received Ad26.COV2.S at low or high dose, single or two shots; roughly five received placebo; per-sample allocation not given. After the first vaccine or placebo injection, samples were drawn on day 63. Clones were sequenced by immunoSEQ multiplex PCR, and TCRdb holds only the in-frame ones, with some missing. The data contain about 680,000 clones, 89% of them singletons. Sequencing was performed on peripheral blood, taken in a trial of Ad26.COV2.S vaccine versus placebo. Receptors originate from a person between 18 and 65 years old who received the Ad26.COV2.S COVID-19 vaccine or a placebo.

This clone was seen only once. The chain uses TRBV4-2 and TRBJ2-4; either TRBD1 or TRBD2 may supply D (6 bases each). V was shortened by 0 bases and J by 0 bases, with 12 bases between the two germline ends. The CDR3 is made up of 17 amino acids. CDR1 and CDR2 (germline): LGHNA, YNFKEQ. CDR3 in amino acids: CASSQDRGHLAKNIQYF. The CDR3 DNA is TGTGCCAGCAGCCAAGATCGGGGGCACCTAGCCAAAAACATTCAGTACTTC.

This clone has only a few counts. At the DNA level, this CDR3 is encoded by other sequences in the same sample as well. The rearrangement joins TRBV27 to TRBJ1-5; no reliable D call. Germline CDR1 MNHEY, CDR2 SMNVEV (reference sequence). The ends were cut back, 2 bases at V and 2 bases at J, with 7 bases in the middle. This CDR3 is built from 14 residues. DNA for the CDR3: TGTGCCAGCAGTTTAGCAGGTGGCAATCAGCCCCAGCATTTT. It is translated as CASSLAGGNQPQHF.

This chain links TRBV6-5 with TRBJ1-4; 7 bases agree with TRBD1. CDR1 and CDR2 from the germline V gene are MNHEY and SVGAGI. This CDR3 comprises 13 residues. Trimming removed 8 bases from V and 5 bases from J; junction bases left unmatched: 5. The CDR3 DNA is TGTGCCAGCTTAGGGACAGTCAATGAAAAACTGTTTTTT. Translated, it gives CASLGTVNEKLFF.

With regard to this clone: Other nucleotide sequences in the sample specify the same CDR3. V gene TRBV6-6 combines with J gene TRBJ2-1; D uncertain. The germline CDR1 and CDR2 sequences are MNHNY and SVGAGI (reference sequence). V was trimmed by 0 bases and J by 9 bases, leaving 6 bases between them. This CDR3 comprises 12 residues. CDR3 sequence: CASSYSGSEQFF. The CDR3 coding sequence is TGTGCCAGCAGTTACTCCGGCAGTGAGCAGTTCTTC.

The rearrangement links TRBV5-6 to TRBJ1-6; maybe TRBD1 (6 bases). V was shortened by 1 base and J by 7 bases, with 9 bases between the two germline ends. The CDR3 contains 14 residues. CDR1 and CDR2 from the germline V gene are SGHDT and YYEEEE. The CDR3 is CASSLRTENSPLHF. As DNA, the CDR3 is TGTGCCAGCAGCTTGCGGACAGAGAATTCACCCCTCCACTTT.

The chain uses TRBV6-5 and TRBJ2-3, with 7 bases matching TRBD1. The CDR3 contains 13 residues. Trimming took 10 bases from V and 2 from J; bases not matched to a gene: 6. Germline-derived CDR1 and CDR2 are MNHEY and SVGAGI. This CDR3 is CATHRGPTDTQYF. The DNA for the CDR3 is TGTGCCACCCACAGGGGACCCACAGATACGCAGTATTTT.

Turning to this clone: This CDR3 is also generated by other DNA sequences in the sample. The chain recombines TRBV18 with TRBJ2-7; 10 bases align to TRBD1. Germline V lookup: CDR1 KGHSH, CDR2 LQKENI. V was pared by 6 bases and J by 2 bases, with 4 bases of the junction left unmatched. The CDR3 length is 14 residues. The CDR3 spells CASSPGQGTYEQYF. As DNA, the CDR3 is TGTGCCAGCTCGCCGGGACAGGGGACCTACGAGCAGTACTTC.

Here the CDR3 DNA reads TGCAGTGCTAGATATTCTGGCACCATATATTTT. It specifies CSARYSGTIYF. The chain joins TRBV20-1 to TRBJ1-3; no clear D gene. Deletions cut 2 bases from V and 9 bases from J, with 8 bases between. Per germline, CDR1 DFQATT and CDR2 SNEGSKA (reference sequence). This CDR3 contains 11 residues.

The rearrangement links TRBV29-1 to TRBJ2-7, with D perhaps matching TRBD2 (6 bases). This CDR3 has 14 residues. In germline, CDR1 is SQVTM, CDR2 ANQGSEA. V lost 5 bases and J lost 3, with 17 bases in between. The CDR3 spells CSVWAGSRSYEQYF. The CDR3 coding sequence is TGCAGCGTTTGGGCGGGGAGTCGGAGCTACGAGCAGTACTTC.

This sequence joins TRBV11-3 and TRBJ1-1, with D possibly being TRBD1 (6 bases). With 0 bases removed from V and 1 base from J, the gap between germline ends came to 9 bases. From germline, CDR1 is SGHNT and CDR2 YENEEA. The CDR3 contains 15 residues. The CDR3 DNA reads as TGTGCCAGCAGCTTAGAAGCGGGGGCGAACACTGAAGCTTTCTTT. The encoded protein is CASSLEAGANTEAFF.

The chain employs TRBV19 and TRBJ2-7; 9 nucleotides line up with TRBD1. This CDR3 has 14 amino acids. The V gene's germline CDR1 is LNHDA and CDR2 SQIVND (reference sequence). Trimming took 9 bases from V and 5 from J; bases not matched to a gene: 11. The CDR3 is CASQSGQGRNEQYF. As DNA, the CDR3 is TGTGCCAGCCAATCGGGACAGGGTAGGAACGAGCAGTACTTC.

The CDR3 DNA reads as TGTGCCAGTTATACAGGGGAGCGCTACAATGAGCAGTTCTTC. It yields the protein CASYTGERYNEQFF. The rearrangement uses TRBV6-5 and TRBJ2-1; 7 bases are shared with TRBD1. Per germline, CDR1 MNHEY and CDR2 SVGAGI. CDR3 size: 14 residues. Trimming cost V 9 bases and J 3 bases; bases outside gene matches: 8.